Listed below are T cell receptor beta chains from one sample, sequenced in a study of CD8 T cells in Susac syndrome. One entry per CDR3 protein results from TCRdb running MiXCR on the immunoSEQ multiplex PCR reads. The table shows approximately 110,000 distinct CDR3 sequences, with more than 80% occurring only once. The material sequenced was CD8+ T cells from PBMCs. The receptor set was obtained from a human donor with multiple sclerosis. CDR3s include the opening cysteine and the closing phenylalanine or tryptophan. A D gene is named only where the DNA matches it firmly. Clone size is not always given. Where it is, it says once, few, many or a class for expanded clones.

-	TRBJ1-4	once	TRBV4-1	TGCGCCAGCAGCCTGATACTAGGGGGTAGGGAAAAACTGTTTTTT	CASSLILGGREKLFF
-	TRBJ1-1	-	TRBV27	TGTGCCAGCAGTGTACAAAGAACGAACACTGAAGCTTTCTTT	CASSVQRTNTEAFF
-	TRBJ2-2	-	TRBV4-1	TGCGCCAGCAGCCAAGAAGGAAGCGGGGAGCTGTTTTTT	CASSQEGSGELFF
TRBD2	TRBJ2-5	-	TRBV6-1	TGTGCCAGCAGTCCCGGTCGCCGACTAGCGGGAGTTGAGACCCAGTACTTC	CASSPGRRLAGVETQYF
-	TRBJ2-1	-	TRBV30	TGTGCCTGGGAAGGAGGGGGGGGATCCTACAATGAGCAGTTCTTC	CAWEGGGGSYNEQFF
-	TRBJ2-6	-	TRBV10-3	TGTGCCATCAGTGAGTCGAGAAGCTCTGGGGCCAACGTCCTGACTTTC	CAISESRSSGANVLTF
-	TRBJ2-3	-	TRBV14	TGTGCCAGCAGCCCGACAGGTGGGGTAATGAGAGATACGCAGTATTTT	CASSPTGGVMRDTQYF
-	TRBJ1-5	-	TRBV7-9	TGTGCCAGCAGCTTAGGATGGGCAAATCAGCCCCAGCATTTT	CASSLGWANQPQHF
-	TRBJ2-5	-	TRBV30	TGTGCCTCCGGCGGCTTCTCCCCTGAGACCCAGTACTTC	CASGGFSPETQYF
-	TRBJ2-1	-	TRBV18	TGTGCCAGCTCACCATTCCGGGCCAGGACCTACAATGAGCAGTTCTTC	CASSPFRARTYNEQFF
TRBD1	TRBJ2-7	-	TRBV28	TGTGCCAGCAGTTTTTTGGGACAGGGGAACGAGCAGTACTTC	CASSFLGQGNEQYF
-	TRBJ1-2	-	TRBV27	TGTGCCAGCAGTTTGTCCGGGCAGTCAAGGGGCTACACCTTC	CASSLSGQSRGYTF
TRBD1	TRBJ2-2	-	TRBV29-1	TGCAGCGTTAGGGGAAACAGGGGGCGGAACACCGGGGAGCTGTTTTTT	CSVRGNRGRNTGELFF
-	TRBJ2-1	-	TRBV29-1	TGCAGCGTTGAAGTACCAGTCCCCACCACGTACAATGAGCAGTTCTTC	CSVEVPVPTTYNEQFF
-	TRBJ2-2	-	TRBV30	TGTGCCTGGACCTTCGGAGACACCGGGGAGCTGTTTTTT	CAWTFGDTGELFF
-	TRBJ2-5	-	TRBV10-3	TGTGCCATCAGTGACAGGACATTTGAGACCCAGTACTTC	CAISDRTFETQYF
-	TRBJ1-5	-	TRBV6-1	TGTGCCAGCAGTGATATCGTGGTTTTCGATCAGCCCCAGCATTTT	CASSDIVVFDQPQHF
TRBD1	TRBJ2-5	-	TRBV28	TGTGCCAGCAGTTTAAGGAGGACAGGGACACAAGAGACCCAGTACTTC	CASSLRRTGTQETQYF
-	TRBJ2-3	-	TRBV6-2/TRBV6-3	TGTGCCAGCAGTTATAGGGGGGAGTCCACAGATACGCAGTATTTT	CASSYRGESTDTQYF
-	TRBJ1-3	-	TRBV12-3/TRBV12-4	TGTGCCAGCAGTTTTGGCACGGACAGCCACTCTGGAAACACCATATATTTT	CASSFGTDSHSGNTIYF
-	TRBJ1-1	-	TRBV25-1	TGTGCCAGCGGCAGACTCCTTGGGGAAGCTTTCTTT	CASGRLLGEAFF
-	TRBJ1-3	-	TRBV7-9	TGTGCCAGCCCCAGGGACGGCTCTGGAAACACCATATATTTT	CASPRDGSGNTIYF
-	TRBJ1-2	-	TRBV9	TGTGCCAGCAGCGCCGAAACCTATGGCTACACCTTC	CASSAETYGYTF